This TCR beta chain was retrieved from a study of T-cell reconstitution after alpha-beta-depleted transplantation in children. For TCRbeta, the library was prepared with unique molecular identifiers. TCRdb reprocessed the PCR reads via MiXCR and lists one record per CDR3 protein. The repertoire holds fewer than 700,000 distinct CDR3 sequences, with 10% to 15% as singletons. This clonotype was recorded at least ten times. The CDR3 has 14 residues. Germline assignment: CDR1 SGHVS and CDR2 FQNEAQ. The trim removed 3 bases at V and 5 bases at J, leaving 0 bases unmatched. This receptor was identified in a male patient aged 10-17 years who had a stem cell transplant for acute myeloid leukemia, so the T cells may come from the graft donor. The chain has TRBV7-8 and TRBJ1-5; 11 bases map to TRBD1. This specimen was PBMCs, mostly from graft donor cells, taken 360 days after TCRalphabeta/CD19-depleted stem cell transplant. The CDR3 nucleotides read TGTGCCAGCAGCTTGGGACAGGGGGATCAGCCCCAGCATTTT. Translating gives CASSLGQGDQPQHF.